This paragraph covers one T cell receptor (beta chain) sequence. Antigen unknown. Regions amplified from RNA transcripts were the TCR beta CDR3 regions. Primed by the HTBI set, a first-round RT-PCR was run on the TCR CDR3. MiXCR, applied by TCRdb to the multiplex PCR reads, yields one record per CDR3 protein. The sample includes approximately 590,000 distinct CDR3 sequences, under 60% of them seen just once. This sample was taken from a study of T cells in Graves' hyperthyroidism and ophthalmopathy. Study-wide points: In blood, most of the thyroid clonotypes expanded above 0.001 were also present.

Participants, patients aged 18 to 65, had newly diagnosed hyperthyroidism with a duration under 2 months. Clinical symptoms, serum thyroxine, TRAb, thyroid ultrasound and orbital computed tomography established diagnosis. The source of this sequence is a woman younger than 30 with Graves' hyperthyroidism. The sample taken for sequencing was peripheral blood or thyroid tissue (not recorded which).

This CDR3 reads CASSVQTGGSNQPQHF. CDR3 nucleotide sequence: TGTGCCAGTAGTGTACAGACAGGGGGAAGCAATCAGCCCCAGCATTTT. The chain recombines TRBV19 with TRBJ1-5, with 9 bases that match TRBD1. Germline CDR1 LNHDA, CDR2 SQIVND (reference sequence). Unmatched junction bases numbered 6, after V lost 5 bases and J lost 1 base. The CDR3 is 16 amino acids.